Ten or more counts support the clone carrying this T cell receptor (beta chain). Per the original methods: The study built a papillary thyroid cancer distant-metastasis classifier from CDR3 differences across clinicopathological groups. TCRdb used MiXCR to call clones anew from the PCR reads. It is TCRdb's table, rather than the study itself, that gives the V and J calls and clone size. Of 25,000 to 30,000 clones listed, roughly 17% were seen once; the top ten hold around 4.2%. This entry comes from a study of metastatic and nonmetastatic thyroid tumors. Not a single patient had been given any form of treatment at any point before undergoing thyroid surgery. Source material: blood. This clonotype was obtained from a female donor with papillary thyroid cancer or a benign thyroid nodule (not recorded which). Some clones in this sample may be carry-over from other donors' samples.

The CDR3 coding sequence is TGTGCCAGCTCAACTAGCGGGACATCCTACGAGCAGTACTTC. It is translated as CASSTSGTSYEQYF. The chain uses TRBV18 and TRBJ2-7; 10 nucleotides match TRBD2. J was trimmed by 1 base and V by 5 bases; bases with no gene match: 2. The length of the CDR3 is 14 residues. Germline CDR1 KGHSH, CDR2 LQKENI.